A single sample gave rise to the 11 T cell receptor beta chains below, sequenced in a study of T cell repertoires in cytomegalovirus infection. Using its own MiXCR run on the reads, TCRdb lists one record per CDR3 protein. The profile shows 150,000 to 200,000 distinct CDR3 sequences, about an eighth of them singletons. Sequenced input: PBMCs. These receptors all come from a human donor in good health (CMV status not recorded). Some clones in this sample may be carry-over from other donors' samples.

This clonotype showed up many times. The chain recombines TRBV12-3 or TRBV12-4 with TRBJ2-3; D unclear. Trimming removed 6 bases from V and 2 bases from J, with 9 bases in between. The CDR3 is 13 amino acids. The CDR3 sequence is CASRTSYTDTQYF. The CDR3 DNA is TGTGCCAGCAGAACCTCCTACACAGATACGCAGTATTTT.

A remark on this clonotype: This may be a read error: a much more frequent sequence differs by one nucleotide. As the CDR3 is not closed by the conserved phenylalanine or tryptophan, this likely results from a read error. CDR3 nucleotides: TGTGCCAGTAGTTGGACGGCCTTCAATCAGCCCCAGCATTGT. Translated, it gives CASSWTAFNQPQHC. The chain couples TRBV19 to TRBJ1-5, with D uncertain. CDR1 is LNHDA and CDR2 is SQIVND in the germline V gene (reference sequence). This CDR3 is built from 14 residues. Trimming cost V 5 bases and J 3 bases, with 11 bases left between them.

The genes are TRBV19 and TRBJ2-1, with 7 bases identical to TRBD2. The CDR3 totals 14 residues. Germline V gene data show CDR1 as LNHDA and CDR2 as SQIVND (reference sequence). The V segment lost 2 bases and the J segment 5 bases; nucleotides outside the gene matches: 3. CDR3 DNA: TGTGCCAGTAGTATACCGGGACTAAACAATGAGCAGTTCTTC. Encoded protein: CASSIPGLNNEQFF.

This clonotype was recorded many times. The chain has TRBV28 and TRBJ2-1; TRBD2 matches 14 bases. V shed 7 bases and J 7 bases; nucleotides not matched to a gene: 6. This CDR3 contains 15 residues. Germline V lookup: CDR1 MDHEN, CDR2 SYDVKM. CDR3: CASTQTSGRGNEQFF. CDR3 DNA: TGTGCCAGCACACAGACTAGCGGGAGGGGGAATGAGCAGTTCTTC.

The chain uses TRBV14 and TRBJ2-5, with D uncertain. Trimming left V 1 base short and J 4 bases short, with 7 bases between. The length of the CDR3 is 13 residues. The germline CDR1 and CDR2 sequences are SGHDN and FVKESK. The CDR3 here is CASSQVLRETQYF. In DNA, the CDR3 is TGTGCCAGCAGCCAAGTTCTACGAGAGACCCAGTACTTC.

This clonotype was seen ten or more times. This chain uses TRBV27 with TRBJ2-7; possible D gene TRBD1, 5 bases. Germline V gene data show CDR1 as MNHEY and CDR2 as SMNVEV (reference sequence). The length of the CDR3 is 14 residues. V lost 2 bases and J lost 2, with 10 bases in between. The CDR3: CASSLRGIPYEQYF. Written as DNA, the CDR3 is TGTGCCAGCAGTTTAAGGGGCATTCCCTACGAGCAGTACTTC.

This clonotype was picked up many times. The V and J genes are TRBV5-6 and TRBJ1-4; D unclear. V shed 2 bases and J shed 0 bases, with 11 bases lying between them. From germline, CDR1 is SGHDT and CDR2 YYEEEE. The CDR3 totals 16 residues. The CDR3 region has the DNA TGTGCCAGCAGCTTCGACGACGGGACAACTAATGAAAAACTGTTTTTT. Translation gives CASSFDDGTTNEKLFF.

The chain has TRBV7-2 and TRBJ2-7, with no clear D. CDR3 length: 15 residues. Germline CDR1 reads SGHTA; CDR2 reads FQGNSA. Trimming took 1 base from V and 2 from J, leaving 12 bases between them. The CDR3 coding sequence is TGTGCCAGCAGCTTAGTGCCCCGGTCGACCTACGAGCAGTACTTC. This translates into CASSLVPRSTYEQYF.

This clonotype was detected many times. This chain connects TRBV7-9 to TRBJ2-2, with 10 bases aligning to TRBD2. Germline V gene sequence: CDR1 SEHNR, CDR2 FQNEAQ (reference sequence). V lost 10 bases, J lost 4 bases, and 9 bases stayed unmatched. The CDR3 has 15 residues. CDR3 sequence reads: CAIPRLAGVTGELFF. CDR3 coding DNA: TGTGCCATCCCGCGGCTAGCGGGAGTCACCGGGGAGCTGTTTTTT.

This sequence joins TRBV14 and TRBJ2-7; 9 nucleotides align to TRBD1. Germline V gene lookup returns CDR1 SGHDN and CDR2 FVKESK. V lost 8 bases, J lost 4 bases, and 6 bases stayed unmatched. The CDR3 contains 13 residues. CDR3 coding DNA: TGTGCCAGCGCCGGGACAGGGACTTACGAGCAGTACTTC. It codes for CASAGTGTYEQYF. The full variable domain, with the rest looked up from reference TRBV14 and TRBJ2-7, is EAGVTQFPSHSVIEKGQTVTLRCDPISGHDNLYWYRRVMGKEIKFLLHFVKESKQDESGMPNNRFLAERTGGTYSTLKVQPAELEDSGVYFCASAGTGTYEQYFGPGTRLTVT.

CDR3 in amino acids: CATSDSTDTQYF. DNA of the CDR3: TGTGCCACCAGTGATAGCACAGATACGCAGTATTTT. This chain joins TRBV24-1 and TRBJ2-3; D remains ambiguous. CDR3 length equals 12 residues. The germline CDR1 and CDR2 sequences are KGHDR and SFDVKD. Trimming pared 3 bases from V and 0 bases from J, leaving 0 bases between.